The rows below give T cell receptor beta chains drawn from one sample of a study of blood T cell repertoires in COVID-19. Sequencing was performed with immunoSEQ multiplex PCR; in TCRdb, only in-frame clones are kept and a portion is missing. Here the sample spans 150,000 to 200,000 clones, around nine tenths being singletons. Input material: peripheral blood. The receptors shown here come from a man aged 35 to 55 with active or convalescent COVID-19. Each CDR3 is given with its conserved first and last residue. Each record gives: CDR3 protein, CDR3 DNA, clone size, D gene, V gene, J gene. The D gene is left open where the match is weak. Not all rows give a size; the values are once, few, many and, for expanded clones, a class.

CDR3 protein: CASSPATLAGGVDTQYF
CDR3 DNA: TGTGCCAGCAGCCCCGCCACACTAGCGGGGGGCGTGGATACGCAGTATTTT
clone size: .
D gene: TRBD2
V gene: TRBV5-4
J gene: TRBJ2-3

CDR3 protein: CASSPRSNYEQYF
CDR3 DNA: TGTGCCAGCAGCCCAAGGAGCAACTACGAGCAGTACTTC
clone size: .
D gene: .
V gene: TRBV7-2
J gene: TRBJ2-7

CDR3 protein: CASSQEFSAAYEQYF
CDR3 DNA: TGTGCCAGCAGCCAAGAGTTCAGCGCGGCCTACGAGCAGTACTTC
clone size: .
D gene: .
V gene: TRBV4-2
J gene: TRBJ2-7

CDR3 protein: CASSWRDGEAFF
CDR3 DNA: TGTGCCAGCAGCTGGAGGGATGGTGAAGCTTTCTTT
clone size: .
D gene: .
V gene: TRBV5-4
J gene: TRBJ1-1

CDR3 protein: CASSSTGGSTPLHF
CDR3 DNA: TGTGCCAGCAGCTCGACAGGGGGTAGTACACCCCTCCACTTT
clone size: .
D gene: TRBD1
V gene: TRBV2
J gene: TRBJ1-6

CDR3 protein: CASSEDYEQYF
CDR3 DNA: TGTGCCAGCAGTGAGGACTACGAGCAGTACTTC
clone size: .
D gene: .
V gene: TRBV12-3/TRBV12-4
J gene: TRBJ2-7

CDR3 protein: CASMNDTPNTGELFF
CDR3 DNA: TGTGCCAGCATGAATGACACCCCGAACACCGGGGAGCTGTTTTTT
clone size: .
D gene: .
V gene: TRBV6-5
J gene: TRBJ2-2

CDR3 protein: CASSRVANTGELFF
CDR3 DNA: TGCGCCAGCAGTCGGGTTGCGAACACCGGGGAGCTGTTTTTT
clone size: once
D gene: .
V gene: TRBV10-2
J gene: TRBJ2-2

CDR3 protein: CASSVVGLAGAHQETQYF
CDR3 DNA: TGTGCCAGCAGCGTAGTAGGACTAGCGGGGGCTCACCAAGAGACCCAGTACTTC
clone size: .
D gene: TRBD2
V gene: TRBV9
J gene: TRBJ2-5

CDR3 protein: CASSHGQGGQPLHF
CDR3 DNA: TGTGCCAGCAGCCACGGACAGGGAGGGCAACCCCTCCACTTT
clone size: .
D gene: TRBD1
V gene: TRBV7-9
J gene: TRBJ1-6

CDR3 protein: CASSPPTGITEAFF
CDR3 DNA: TGTGCCAGCAGCCCCCCCACAGGGATCACTGAAGCTTTCTTT
clone size: .
D gene: .
V gene: TRBV28
J gene: TRBJ1-1

CDR3 protein: CASSQDRNQPQHF
CDR3 DNA: TGTGCCAGCAGCCAGGACAGGAATCAGCCCCAGCATTTT
clone size: .
D gene: TRBD1
V gene: TRBV6-2/TRBV6-3
J gene: TRBJ1-5

CDR3 protein: CASTPRRGGYGYTF
CDR3 DNA: TGTGCCAGTACTCCACGGAGGGGAGGTTATGGCTACACCTTC
clone size: .
D gene: .
V gene: TRBV19
J gene: TRBJ1-2

CDR3 protein: CASSLVQPQHF
CDR3 DNA: TGTGCCAGCAGCCTAGTACAGCCCCAGCATTTT
clone size: .
D gene: .
V gene: TRBV5-6
J gene: TRBJ1-5

CDR3 protein: CASSPGRESYGYTF
CDR3 DNA: TGTGCCAGCAGCCCTGGGAGGGAAAGCTATGGCTACACCTTC
clone size: .
D gene: .
V gene: TRBV7-3
J gene: TRBJ1-2

CDR3 protein: CASSSDNPVNEKLFF
CDR3 DNA: TGCGCCAGCAGCTCGGACAATCCGGTTAATGAAAAACTGTTTTTT
clone size: .
D gene: .
V gene: TRBV5-1
J gene: TRBJ1-4

CDR3 protein: CASSKRLGTSRAGELFF
CDR3 DNA: TGTGCCAGCAGCAAAAGGTTGGGCACATCACGTGCCGGGGAGCTGTTTTTT
clone size: once
D gene: .
V gene: TRBV21-1
J gene: TRBJ2-2

CDR3 protein: CASSLRGSYNSPLHF
CDR3 DNA: TGTGCCAGCAGCTTAAGGGGGTCGTATAATTCACCCCTCCACTTT
clone size: .
D gene: .
V gene: TRBV7-9
J gene: TRBJ1-6